The 15 T cell receptor beta chains below all came from one sample that was sequenced in a study of T cells in Graves' hyperthyroidism and ophthalmopathy. Amplification of TCR beta CDR3 regions used RNA as the template. HTBI primers were employed in a first-round RT-PCR of the TCR CDR3. Via MiXCR, TCRdb re-called the multiplex PCR reads, giving one row per CDR3 protein. The sample shows about 560,000 distinct CDR3 sequences, 16% of them seen only once. Sequencing was carried out using blood. The receptor set was obtained from a woman between 18 and 29 years old with Graves' hyperthyroidism.

This clonotype was found many times. This rearrangement joins TRBV2 to TRBJ2-7; D remains unclear. V gave up 7 bases and J gave up 0 bases, with 13 bases separating them. The CDR3 covers 14 residues. Germline values: CDR1 SNHLY, CDR2 FYNNEI. The CDR3 protein is CASTYDWSSYEQYF. CDR3 bases: TGTGCCAGCACTTATGACTGGAGCTCCTACGAGCAGTACTTC.

As regards this clonotype: A much larger clone is a single base away; this may be a read error. The chain employs TRBV5-1 and TRBJ2-3, with unresolved D. CDR3 length equals 13 residues. Germline values: CDR1 SGHRS, CDR2 YFSETQ. The V and J ends lost 5 bases and 0 bases respectively, with 7 bases between them. The chain's CDR3 is CASRQRSTDTQYF. CDR3 sequence (DNA): TGCGCCAGCAGACAGAGGAGCACAGATACGCAGTATTTT. The full variable domain, in which reference TRBV5-1 and TRBJ2-3 provide the parts outside the CDR3, is KAGVTQTPRYLIKTRGQQVTLSCSPISGHRSVSWYQQTPGQGLQFLFEYFSETQRNKGNFPGRFSGRQFSNSRSEMNVSTLELGDSALYLCASRQRSTDTQYFGPGTRLTVL.

The CDR3 sequence: CASSKLAGGTYNEQFF. DNA of the CDR3: TGTGCCAGCAGTAAGCTAGCGGGGGGCACCTACAATGAGCAGTTCTTC. The genes are TRBV6-4 and TRBJ2-1; 11 bases are a match to TRBD2. This CDR3 is built from 16 residues. With 5 bases clipped from V and 2 bases from J, the junction kept 5 bases outside the gene matches. CDR1 and CDR2 (germline): MRHNA, SNTAGT.

This clonotype appeared many times. This chain uses TRBV7-9 with TRBJ2-3; 11 bases fit TRBD2. The CDR3 is made up of 15 amino acids. Germline assignment: CDR1 SEHNR and CDR2 FQNEAQ (reference sequence). With V trimmed by 6 bases and J by 4 bases, 6 bases remained unmatched. The DNA for the CDR3 is TGTGCCAGCAGACCTACTAGCGGGAGACCAGATACGCAGTATTTT. This translates into CASRPTSGRPDTQYF.

This clonotype was seen a handful of times. This rearrangement joins TRBV12-3 or TRBV12-4 to TRBJ2-7, with 13 bases fitting TRBD2. The J segment lost 9 bases and the V segment lost 3 bases, leaving 14 bases of the junction unmatched. This CDR3 region has 17 residues. CDR3 sequence reads: CASSFYTRLAGGPWQYF. The CDR3, as DNA: TGTGCCAGCAGTTTTTACACTCGACTAGCGGGAGGACCGTGGCAGTACTTC.

This clonotype has ten or more counts. In DNA, the CDR3 is TGTGCCAGCTCACGAATAGACAGGGGGACGAACACTGAAGCTTTCTTT. Translation: CASSRIDRGTNTEAFF. The rearrangement links TRBV18 to TRBJ1-1; 9 bases match TRBD1. V lost 4 bases, J lost 1 base, and 7 bases stayed unmatched. This CDR3 contains 16 residues. The germline gives CDR1 KGHSH, CDR2 LQKENI.

This clonotype was seen a few times. Germline is not matched at one junction end, which may reflect a read error. V and J are TRBV20-1 and TRBJ1-1, with a weak D call TRBD1 (6 bases). This CDR3 has 14 amino acids. Germline V gene sequence: CDR1 DFQATT, CDR2 SNEGSKA (reference sequence). The chain's CDR3 is CSSRYSGAGTEAFF. The DNA of the CDR3 is TGCAGTTCTAGGTATTCAGGGGCGGGAACTGAAGCTTTCTTT.

Ten or more counts support this clonotype. The chain is built from TRBV15 and TRBJ2-7; D is perhaps TRBD1 (6 bases). Germline values: CDR1 LNHNV, CDR2 YYDKDF (reference sequence). The CDR3 loop spans 16 amino acids. The V end lost 3 bases, the J end lost 1 base, and 16 bases lay between the germline ends. The CDR3 spells CATSSSGTHGSYEQYF. Here the CDR3 DNA reads TGTGCCACCAGCAGTTCCGGGACACATGGTTCCTACGAGCAGTACTTC.

The V gene is TRBV19, the J gene TRBJ2-7, with TRBD1 identical over 7 bases. The length of the CDR3 is 13 residues. Germline CDR1 reads LNHDA; CDR2 reads SQIVND (reference sequence). Trimming took 8 bases from V and 3 from J; bases not matched to a gene: 7. The CDR3 bases are TGTGCCAGTGGCCCGGGACAGAGCTACGAGCAGTACTTC. Translated, it gives CASGPGQSYEQYF.

In its sample, this clonotype was seen many times. This sequence joins TRBV4-1 and TRBJ1-1; maybe TRBD1 (5 bases). The germline V and J ends were trimmed by 0 bases and 5 bases, with 16 bases remaining between them. Germline CDR1 and CDR2: MGHRA and YSYEKL. The CDR3 totals 16 residues. The CDR3 loop reads CASSQEWRGLWTEAFF. Written as DNA, the CDR3 is TGCGCCAGCAGCCAAGAATGGCGGGGGTTATGGACTGAAGCTTTCTTT.

The CDR3 is CASTQKGTYGYTF. CDR3 coding DNA: TGTGCCAGCACCCAAAAGGGGACCTATGGCTACACCTTC. V is TRBV12-3 or TRBV12-4 and J is TRBJ1-2, with D tentatively TRBD1 (5 bases). The CDR3 consists of 13 residues. Trimming took off 7 bases at V and 4 bases at J, with 13 bases between the two ends.

As concerns this clonotype: This sequence may be a read error, since a much larger clone differs from it by one base. The gene calls are TRBV12-3 or TRBV12-4 and TRBJ1-5; possible D gene TRBD1, 5 bases. This CDR3 has 14 residues. Trimming removed 3 bases from V and 7 bases from J, with 13 bases in between. The CDR3 coding sequence is TGTGCCAGCAGTTTCTCAGGGAACAGGCAGCCCCAGCATTTT. This gives the protein CASSFSGNRQPQHF.

This clonotype came up many times. V gene TRBV20-1 combines with J gene TRBJ1-2; D gene ambiguous. Between the trimmed V and J ends, which lost 1 base and 8 bases, there was a span of 8 bases. Germline assignment: CDR1 DFQATT and CDR2 SNEGSKA (reference sequence). There are 11 residues in the CDR3. Here the CDR3 reads CSARVVVGYTF. The DNA of the CDR3 is TGCAGTGCTAGAGTCGTGGTGGGCTACACCTTC.

This clonotype was observed many times. This chain connects TRBV7-9 to TRBJ2-6, with D unclear. The CDR3 consists of 17 residues. Germline CDR1 is SEHNR and CDR2 is FQNEAQ (reference sequence). V gave up 3 bases and J gave up 1 base, with 13 bases separating them. This CDR3 reads CASSLGKTTSGANVLTF. CDR3 nucleotides: TGTGCCAGCAGCTTGGGGAAGACGACATCTGGGGCCAACGTCCTGACTTTC.

This clonotype was seen many times. The chain uses TRBV25-1 and TRBJ1-6; possible D gene TRBD1, 5 bases. This CDR3 region has 15 residues. Germline CDR1 reads MGHDK; CDR2 reads SYGVNS. Trimming took 0 bases from V and 7 from J, leaving 10 bases between them. The CDR3 sequence is CASSEYQGENSPLHF. CDR3 bases: TGTGCCAGCAGTGAATATCAAGGGGAAAATTCACCCCTCCACTTT. The full variable domain, completed using reference TRBV25-1 and TRBJ1-6, is EADIYQTPRYLVIGTGKKITLECSQTMGHDKMYWYQQDPGMELHLIHYSYGVNSTEKGDLSSESTVSRIRTEHFPLTLESARPSHTSQYLCASSEYQGENSPLHFGNGTRLTVT.